Sequencing of this TCR beta chain was carried out in a study of cytomegalovirus exposure and HLA in healthy donors. The study's findings and limits: Reports credit the classifier with highly specific, highly sensitive diagnosis of cytomegalovirus status.

With respect to this clone: Its antigen is as yet unknown.

Primers for the PCR totalled 60 Vbeta and 13 Jbeta. Data came from immunoSEQ multiplex PCR; TCRdb stores just in-frame clones and leaves some out. The profile shows more than 110,000 clones, 80% of them singletons. Germline assignment: CDR1 PRHDT and CDR2 FYEKMQ (reference sequence). The CDR3 has 14 amino acids. Trimming left V 8 bases short and J 2 bases short, with 15 bases between. The chain is built from TRBV13 and TRBJ2-5, with D perhaps TRBD2 (6 bases). Material: PBMCs. The clonotype comes from a man between 50 and 59 years old in good health and CMV-seronegative. The CDR3 loop is CASGRSRGQETQYF. CDR3 nucleotide sequence: TGTGCCAGCGGGAGAAGTCGGGGGCAAGAGACCCAGTACTTC.